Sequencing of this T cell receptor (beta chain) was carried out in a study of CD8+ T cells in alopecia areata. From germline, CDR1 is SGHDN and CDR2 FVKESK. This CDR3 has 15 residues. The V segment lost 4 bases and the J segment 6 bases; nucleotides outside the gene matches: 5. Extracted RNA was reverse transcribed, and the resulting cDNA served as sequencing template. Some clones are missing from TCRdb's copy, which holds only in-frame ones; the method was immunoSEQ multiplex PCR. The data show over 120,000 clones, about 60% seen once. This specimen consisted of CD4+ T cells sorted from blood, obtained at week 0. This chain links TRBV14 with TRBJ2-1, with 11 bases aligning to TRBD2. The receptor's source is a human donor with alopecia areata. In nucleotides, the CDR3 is TGTGCCAGCAGCCCCCGACTAGCGGGGCGCAATGAGCAGTTCTTC. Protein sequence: CASSPRLAGRNEQFF.